This T cell receptor (beta chain) was sequenced for a study of spatial heterogeneity in lung cancer. Study as a whole: Averaged across combinations, each unique TCR and UMI pairing appeared more than ten times in raw reads, which were uncorrected. General study points: At resection, ubiquitous expanded tumor TCRs appeared in blood more than at follow-up.

Notes on this clonotype: Its antigen is not identified.

MiXCR, run by TCRdb on the 5' RACE reads, gives a single entry per CDR3 protein. The sample lists around 110,000 distinct CDR3 sequences; approximately 12% were seen once. Sample time point: blood at routine non-recurrence follow-up after resection. Unsorted samples of tumor, nontumor lung or frozen PBMC had their whole RNA sequenced. The source was PBMCs, collected at follow-up. The clonotype comes from a male donor with early-stage non-small cell lung cancer.

The DNA for the CDR3 is TGTGCCAGCAGCCCCGGGACTAGCAGATACAATGAGCAGTTCTTC. Translated, it gives CASSPGTSRYNEQFF. This sequence joins TRBV7-6 and TRBJ2-1; TRBD2 matches 9 bases. Looked up from germline, CDR1 is SGHVS and CDR2 is FNYEAQ. The CDR3 loop spans 15 amino acids. Germline trimming cut 5 bases from V and 4 bases from J; bases unmatched to any gene: 6.